This T cell receptor beta chain was sequenced for a study of graft-versus-host responses after intestinal transplantation. Profiling relied on immunoSEQ multiplex PCR, and the TCRdb table lists in-frame clones only, not all of them. The table lists approximately 100,000 clones, 75% to 90% of them singletons. Concerning this clone itself: The antigen is undetermined.

This sequence was found in a human donor who received an intestinal transplant. Sequences were derived from unstimulated CD4+ T cells sorted from spleen or lymph node cells, sampled before intestinal transplant.

The CDR3 nucleotides are TGTGCCAGCAGTGAATGGACTAGCTCCTACAATGAGCAGTTCTTC. Translated, it gives CASSEWTSSYNEQFF. The chain links TRBV25-1 to TRBJ2-1; 7 nucleotides agree with TRBD2. CDR1 MGHDK and CDR2 SYGVNS come from the germline V gene. The CDR3 spans 15 residues. Trimming removed 1 base from V and 0 bases from J; junction bases left unmatched: 0.